Listed below are T cell receptor beta chains from one sample, sequenced in a study of cytomegalovirus exposure and HLA in healthy donors. Sequencing was performed with immunoSEQ multiplex PCR; in TCRdb, only in-frame clones are kept and a portion is missing. The repertoire holds 80,000 to 95,000 clones, approximately 93% seen once, with approximately 1.1% in the top ten. The specimen was PBMCs. These receptors all come from a woman between 25 and 40 years old in good health and CMV-seropositive. Both conserved end residues are part of each CDR3. Fields, in order: J gene, clone size, V gene, D gene, CDR3 DNA, CDR3 protein. A D gene is named only where the DNA matches it firmly. Clone size is not always given. Where it is, it says once, few, many or a class for expanded clones.

TRBJ1-1	.	TRBV30	TRBD1	TGTGCCTGGAGCAATCCGGGACAGGGGAACACTGAAGCTTTCTTT	CAWSNPGQGNTEAFF
TRBJ2-7	.	TRBV5-1	.	TGCGCCAGCCGAAATCCATCGGTGACAAACTACGAGCAGTACTTC	CASRNPSVTNYEQYF
TRBJ1-2	.	TRBV28	TRBD1	TGTGCCAGCAGTTCCTCGACAGGGGGCTACACCTTC	CASSSSTGGYTF
TRBJ2-7	.	TRBV9	.	TGTGCCAGCAGCGTAGAGGTCTCGGGGTCGCAGTACTTC	CASSVEVSGSQYF
TRBJ1-5	few	TRBV28	TRBD1	TGTGCCAGCAAACAGGGGCAAAATAGCAATCAGCCCCAGCATTTT	CASKQGQNSNQPQHF
TRBJ2-7	.	TRBV6-5	.	TGTGCCAGCAGTAGTCGGTCAACGTCATCCGAGCAGTACTTC	CASSSRSTSSEQYF
TRBJ1-5	.	TRBV18	.	TGTGCCAGCTCACAAAAACCGGGACTGGGAAATCAGCCCCAGCATTTT	CASSQKPGLGNQPQHF
TRBJ2-7	.	TRBV28	.	TGTGCCAGCGTGGGGCAGGACTCCTACGAGCAGTACTTC	CASVGQDSYEQYF
TRBJ1-2	.	TRBV29-1	.	TGCAGCGTCGATGAGCTAGACTATGGCTACACCTTC	CSVDELDYGYTF
TRBJ2-3	.	TRBV18	.	TGTGCCAGCTCACCGGAAATAGGACAGATAGATACGCAGTATTTT	CASSPEIGQIDTQYF
TRBJ2-2	.	TRBV4-2	TRBD1	TGTGCCAGCAGCCAACTAGGAGACAGGGGGCGCTCCGGGGAGCTGTTTTTT	CASSQLGDRGRSGELFF
TRBJ2-7	.	TRBV7-9	.	TGTGCCAGCAGCTTAGGACTTAGCGCTGGCGAGCAGTACTTC	CASSLGLSAGEQYF
TRBJ2-2	.	TRBV10-1	TRBD1	TGCGCCACTCCCGGGACAGGGAACGGCGACACCGGGGAGCTGTTTTTT	CATPGTGNGDTGELFF
TRBJ2-3	.	TRBV19	TRBD2	TGTGCCAGTTCGGAGCGGGACACAGATACGCAGTATTTT	CASSERDTDTQYF
TRBJ1-1	.	TRBV5-1	.	TGCGCCAGCAGCGAAGGGCAGGGGAACACTGAAGCTTTCTTT	CASSEGQGNTEAFF
TRBJ2-7	.	TRBV6-6	.	TGTGCCAGCACCAGAGGGATAGCGTACGAGCAGTACTTC	CASTRGIAYEQYF
TRBJ2-1	.	TRBV27	.	TGTGCCAGCAGTAAGGCTAGCTCCTACAATGAGCAGTTCTTC	CASSKASSYNEQFF
TRBJ2-5	.	TRBV6-6	TRBD1	TGTGCCAGCAGTTACTCGGGAAGGGGGCGGAACCAGTACTTC	CASSYSGRGRNQYF
TRBJ2-7	.	TRBV6-5	.	TGTGCCAGCAGACGCGACAACTCCTACGAGCAGTACTTC	CASRRDNSYEQYF
TRBJ2-3	.	TRBV5-6	.	TGTGCCAGCTTAGGGGGGGCGGAAGATACGCAGTATTTT	CASLGGAEDTQYF
TRBJ2-1	.	TRBV4-2	TRBD1	TGTGCCAGCAGATCTACGACAGGGACCTACAATGAGCAGTTCTTC	CASRSTTGTYNEQFF
TRBJ2-3	once	TRBV19	.	TGTGCCAGTAGTATCCTTGCCGGGACATTCGATACGCAGTATTTT	CASSILAGTFDTQYF
TRBJ1-2	.	TRBV25-1	.	TGTGCCAGCAGTGCCAGGCCACTCGGTGGCTACACCTTC	CASSARPLGGYTF
TRBJ1-2	.	TRBV5-4	.	TGTGCCAGCAGCCCCTCTTCCACAGCTAACTATGGCTACACCTTC	CASSPSSTANYGYTF
TRBJ2-7	.	TRBV25-1	TRBD1	TGTGCCAGCAGTGAATACTTCCCCGGACAGGATTTCTACGAGCAGTACTTC	CASSEYFPGQDFYEQYF
TRBJ2-1	.	TRBV4-3	.	TGCGCCAATGGGGAGAATGAGCAGTTCTTC	CANGENEQFF
TRBJ2-5	.	TRBV30	TRBD1	TGTGCCTGGAGTACCATGACAGGGAAAGAGACCCAGTACTTC	CAWSTMTGKETQYF
TRBJ2-1	.	TRBV2	TRBD2	TGTGCCAGCAGATCCGGGACTACCAATGAGCAGTTCTTC	CASRSGTTNEQFF
TRBJ2-1	.	TRBV7-2	.	TGTGCCAGCAGCTTAACGGGCAATGAGCAGTTCTTC	CASSLTGNEQFF
TRBJ2-1	.	TRBV19	.	TGTGCCAGTAGCTCACGACAAAACAATGAGCAGTTCTTC	CASSSRQNNEQFF
TRBJ2-1	.	TRBV6-5	TRBD1	TGTGCCAGCAGTTTTGGGACAGGGAGGAATGAGCAGTTCTTC	CASSFGTGRNEQFF
TRBJ1-2	.	TRBV19	TRBD1	TGTGCCAGTAGTATTTTCGGGACAGGGTTCGGCTACACCTTC	CASSIFGTGFGYTF
TRBJ1-2	.	TRBV4-3	TRBD1	TGCGCCAGCAGCCCCCGGGACAGGGGGATATACTATGGCTACACCTTC	CASSPRDRGIYYGYTF
TRBJ2-7	.	TRBV14	.	TGTGCCAGCAGCCACCCAGGGTTTGAACAGCAGTACTTC	CASSHPGFEQQYF
TRBJ2-1	.	TRBV2	.	TGTGCCAGCAGTGAAGCGGGCGAACCCCCATACAATGAGCAGTTCTTC	CASSEAGEPPYNEQFF
TRBJ2-7	.	TRBV19	TRBD1	TGTGCCAGTAGTATAGCGGACAGGGCCTACGAGCAGTACTTC	CASSIADRAYEQYF
TRBJ2-5	.	TRBV5-4	.	TGTGCCAGCAGGGCCTATGGCAGGGGCCAAGAGACCCAGTACTTC	CASRAYGRGQETQYF
TRBJ2-1	.	TRBV5-4	TRBD2	TGTGCCAGCAGCACGACTAGCGGGAGCTACAATGAGCAGTTCTTC	CASSTTSGSYNEQFF
TRBJ2-7	.	TRBV9	TRBD2	TGTGCCAGCAGCTCAACCGGGACTAAGCACTACGAGCAGTACTTC	CASSSTGTKHYEQYF
TRBJ1-5	.	TRBV30	.	TGTGCCTGGAGTGCCGCTGAGGGTCAGCCCCAGCATTTT	CAWSAAEGQPQHF
TRBJ1-4	.	TRBV19	.	TGTGCCAGTAGTATCGGGCGGTTGGCCCGTGGGGGGAGACCTAATGAAAAACTGTTTTTT	CASSIGRLARGGRPNEKLFF
TRBJ2-7	.	TRBV4-1	.	TGCGCCAGCAGCCAAGAACGGTTGAGCTACGAGCAGTACTTC	CASSQERLSYEQYF
TRBJ1-6	.	TRBV7-9	TRBD1	TGTGCCAGCAGCCAACCCGGAAGTACCCAACGGGACAGGTCCTCACCCCTCCACTTT	CASSQPGSTQRDRSSPLHF
TRBJ2-1	.	TRBV4-2	TRBD2	TGTGCCAGCAGTAGCGGGAGGGAACGGGATGAGCAGTTCTTC	CASSSGRERDEQFF
TRBJ2-5	.	TRBV7-2	.	TGTGCCAGCAGCTTAATCGTCGGGCGGGGTATGGGGAACCAAGAGACCCAGTACTTC	CASSLIVGRGMGNQETQYF
TRBJ2-7	.	TRBV19	TRBD1	TGTGCCAGTAGTAAAACCGGGACAGCTTACGAGCAGTACTTC	CASSKTGTAYEQYF
TRBJ2-2	once	TRBV29-1	TRBD2	TGCAGCGTTGGGGAGGGTTGGACCGGGGAGCTGTTTTTT	CSVGEGWTGELFF
TRBJ2-7	once	TRBV9	.	TGTGCCAGCAGCGTAGGGGCTAGCGAAAACTACGAGCAGTACTTC	CASSVGASENYEQYF
TRBJ2-3	.	TRBV19	TRBD2	TGTGCCAGTAGCCTAAGGGTAGCGGGAGCTACAGATACGCAGTATTTT	CASSLRVAGATDTQYF
TRBJ2-1	.	TRBV7-9	.	TGTGCCAGCAGCTTAGTGGGGCAGGGAAGGAACAATGAGCAGTTCTTC	CASSLVGQGRNNEQFF
TRBJ2-3	.	TRBV7-8	TRBD2	TGTGCCAGCAGCTTGGCAAAGGGAGGGTCAGATACGCAGTATTTT	CASSLAKGGSDTQYF
TRBJ2-5	.	TRBV7-6	.	TGTGCCAGCAGCCATCAAGAGACCCAGTACTTC	CASSHQETQYF
TRBJ2-3	.	TRBV5-1	TRBD2	TGCGCCAGCAGCTTGACAAGCGGGAGGCCTACGCAGTATTTT	CASSLTSGRPTQYF
TRBJ1-5	few	TRBV18	.	TGTGCCAGCTCACCACTGGGGCCCAATCAGCCCCAGCATTTT	CASSPLGPNQPQHF
TRBJ2-7	.	TRBV11-2	.	TGTGCCAGCAGCCCCGCCCTTGGGGTTTTCCGGGATTTTGCCTACGAGCAGTACTTC	CASSPALGVFRDFAYEQYF
TRBJ1-4	.	TRBV29-1	TRBD1	TGCAGCGCCAGAGTTAAGGGGGCTCTCAATGAAAAACTGTTTTTT	CSARVKGALNEKLFF